This T cell receptor (beta chain) was profiled in a study of cytomegalovirus exposure and HLA in healthy donors. Worth noting for this clone: Its antigen is not known.

PCR amplification relied on 60 Vbeta primers (plus 13 Jbeta primers). Generated by immunoSEQ multiplex PCR, the TCRdb table keeps only in-frame clones and is missing some. This table holds roughly 89,000 clones, around 81% found once. The study, taken as a whole, reports: In an earlier analysis, in 587 donors, most V segments appeared productive either ~87% or ~30% of the time. Equally common other TCR beta chains were less clonally expanded than HLA-associated ones, a later analysis found. The authors later linked a missense DCLRE1C variant to TCR beta V- and J-gene trimming. Cytomegalovirus status was reportedly diagnosed by the classifier with high specificity and sensitivity.

The sequencing sample was made of PBMCs. The clonotype comes from a woman in her twenties or thirties in good health and CMV-seronegative.

CDR3 in DNA: TGTGCCAGCAGCCTTCCGGGAGGACTCAATGAGCAGTTCTTC. It is translated as CASSLPGGLNEQFF. V usage is TRBV7-6 and J usage is TRBJ2-1; TRBD2 agrees at 7 bases. With 5 bases clipped from V and 6 bases from J, the junction kept 7 bases outside the gene matches. CDR1 and CDR2 from the germline V gene are SGHVS and FNYEAQ. This CDR3 is built from 14 residues.